This T cell receptor beta chain was profiled in a study of blood T cells in healthy people across ages. Study findings and constraints: The unknown donor CMV status may have confounded expanded clonotype changes.

This clonotype showed up just a few times. Its antigen is as yet unknown. The use of a sample-barcoded 5' primer and a J-beta primer mix characterized a second PCR of about 7 to 12 cycles. A tag from a template-switch adaptor with 12 random nucleotides marked each cDNA molecule. At least 2.5 million CDR3-containing paired-end reads were obtained per sample. One entry per CDR3 protein results from TCRdb running MiXCR on the 5' RACE reads. The repertoire holds almost 1 million distinct CDR3 sequences, with roughly 51% as singletons. RNA extraction gave at least 5.5 micrograms of total RNA per sample. This TCR was sampled from a woman in her fifties or sixties in good health. The sequenced sample was blood.

CDR3 in amino acids: CASSQGHLEQYF. The CDR3 coding sequence is TGTGCCAGCAGCCAGGGTCACCTCGAGCAGTACTTC. The chain joins TRBV3-1 to TRBJ2-7; no firm D call. Germline-derived CDR1 and CDR2 are LGHDT and YNNKEL (reference sequence). The V gene lost 3 bases and the J gene lost 6 bases, with 9 bases spanning the gap. This CDR3 is built from 12 residues.